Listed here are 27 T cell receptor beta chains from one sample, sequenced in a study of memory CD4+ T cells and cytomegalovirus serostatus. Sequenced by immunoSEQ multiplex PCR; TCRdb stores in-frame clones only, minus some. Of 46,000 or so clones listed, under 80% are singletons. Single viable CD3+CD4+CD8-CD45RO+ cells were sorted as the memory CD4+ T cells. Sequencing was done on a sample of memory CD4+ T cells from blood. These receptors came from an adult in good health and CMV-seronegative.

The chain has TRBV6-5 and TRBJ1-4; possibly TRBD1 for D (5 bases). The germline V gene has CDR1 MNHEY and CDR2 SVGAGI. The CDR3 length is 14 residues. Deletions cut 5 bases from V and 4 bases from J, with 11 bases between. CDR3 protein: CASSAGLLNEKLFF. CDR3 DNA: TGTGCCAGCAGTGCAGGGTTACTTAATGAAAAACTGTTTTTT.

This clone was counted only a few times. The chain carries TRBV28 and TRBJ1-4; D is undetermined. The CDR3 is 13 residues long. Trimming cost V 6 bases and J 4 bases, with 9 bases left between them. Germline loops: CDR1 MDHEN, CDR2 SYDVKM. Here the CDR3 DNA reads TGTGCCAGCAGGAAGTTCGGTAATGAAAAACTGTTTTTT. This codes for CASRKFGNEKLFF.

V usage is TRBV29-1 and J usage is TRBJ2-5; no clear D. Germline CDR1 is SQVTM and CDR2 is ANQGSEA. The CDR3 extends over 14 amino acids. V was clipped by 1 base and J by 1 base, with 10 bases between them. The CDR3 reads CSVEVQSVQETQYF. The CDR3 DNA reads as TGCAGCGTTGAAGTCCAAAGCGTCCAAGAGACCCAGTACTTC.

This clone was seen more than once but under ten times. The CDR3 bases are TGTGCCAGCAGAGTGGGACAGCACTATGGCTACACCTTC. It yields the protein CASRVGQHYGYTF. The J gene is TRBJ1-2, the V gene TRBV6-1, with 7 nucleotides matching TRBD1. CDR3 length equals 13 residues. Looked up from germline, CDR1 is MNHNS and CDR2 is SASEGT. Unmatched junction bases numbered 4, after V lost 6 bases and J lost 3 bases.

This clone was detected once. The CDR3 bases are TGTGCCAGCAGTTATCCCGGGGCACAAGAGACCCAGTACTTC. It specifies CASSYPGAQETQYF. The chain uses TRBV6-6 and TRBJ2-5; D assignment may be TRBD1 or TRBD2 (5 bases each). Trimming removed 3 bases from V and 2 bases from J, with 10 bases in between. The germline CDR1 and CDR2 sequences are MNHNY and SVGAGI (reference sequence). The CDR3 runs to 14 residues.

In this sample, this clone turned up once. The rearrangement links TRBV4-3 to TRBJ2-5; no clear D gene. The last part of the DNA fits TRBJ2-7 better; the J call may be wrong. From germline, CDR1 is LGHNA and CDR2 YSLEER. The CDR3 is 14 amino acids. The CDR3 coding sequence is TGCGCCAGCAGCCAGGGCTTGGGGACCTACGAGCAGTACTTC. Translation: CASSQGLGTYEQYF.

The chain joins TRBV10-3 to TRBJ1-1, with D tentatively TRBD1 (5 bases). The CDR3 extends over 13 amino acids. CDR1 ENHRY and CDR2 SYGVKD come from the germline V gene. Deletions cut 4 bases from V and 4 bases from J, with 10 bases between. In nucleotides, the CDR3 is TGTGCCATCAGTGCGGGGGTGGGCACTGAAGCTTTCTTT. Translation: CAISAGVGTEAFF.

This sequence joins TRBV4-2 and TRBJ2-7, with 9 positions matching TRBD2. CDR1 and CDR2 (germline): LGHNA, YNFKEQ. J lost 6 bases, V lost 4 bases, and 16 bases had no gene match. The CDR3 extends over 17 amino acids. DNA for the CDR3: TGTGCCAGCAGCCCCCCCGTGGATAGCGGGGGCCCCAGCGAGCAGTACTTC. Encoded protein: CASSPPVDSGGPSEQYF.

The J gene is TRBJ1-4, the V gene TRBV4-1; TRBD1 might be the D (5 bases). Trimming shortened V by 0 bases and J by 8 bases, and 13 bases separated the two germline ends. Per the germline V gene, CDR1 is MGHRA and CDR2 is YSYEKL. This CDR3 has 15 residues. The CDR3 DNA is TGCGCCAGCAGCCAAGAGGGGCTAGCCGGGGAAAAACTGTTTTTT. Encoded protein: CASSQEGLAGEKLFF.

This clone was seen a handful of times. V usage is TRBV5-1 and J usage is TRBJ2-3; perhaps TRBD1 as D (5 bases). V was clipped by 4 bases and J by 1 base, with 13 bases between them. The CDR3 is 15 residues long. CDR1 is SGHRS, CDR2 YFSETQ, per germline. Here the CDR3 reads CASSVGAAGTDTQYF. CDR3 nucleotide sequence: TGCGCCAGCAGCGTAGGGGCGGCGGGCACAGATACGCAGTATTTT.

This clone has only one observation. This chain uses TRBV27 with TRBJ2-3; possibly TRBD1 for D (5 bases). The CDR3 totals 17 residues. V lost 5 bases to trimming and J lost 3 bases, with 21 bases between them. Germline V gene sequence: CDR1 MNHEY, CDR2 SMNVEV (reference sequence). CDR3 residues: CASSTQARGARTDTQYF. DNA of the CDR3: TGTGCCAGCAGTACCCAAGCCCGTGGGGCACGGACAGATACGCAGTATTTT.

The chain uses TRBV13 and TRBJ2-6, with no clear D. The germline gives CDR1 PRHDT, CDR2 FYEKMQ (reference sequence). CDR3 length: 15 amino acids. Trimming took 0 bases from V and 3 from J, leaving 6 bases between them. This chain's CDR3 is CASSLGGLGANVLTF. In DNA, the CDR3 is TGTGCCAGCAGCTTAGGAGGGCTTGGGGCCAACGTCCTGACTTTC.

The chain couples TRBV27 to TRBJ2-1; TRBD1 matches at 8 bases. The CDR3 extends over 16 amino acids. The germline V gene has CDR1 MNHEY and CDR2 SMNVEV (reference sequence). V dropped 5 bases and J dropped 2; count of bases not matched to a gene: 8. The CDR3 DNA is TGTGCCAGCAGTCCCCGGACAGGGATTACCTACAATGAGCAGTTCTTC. Its protein is CASSPRTGITYNEQFF.

This rearrangement joins TRBV28 to TRBJ1-2; D perhaps matches TRBD1 (6 bases). Looked up from germline, CDR1 is MDHEN and CDR2 is SYDVKM. This CDR3 spans 14 amino acids. V was trimmed by 5 bases and J by 5 bases, leaving 15 bases between them. The CDR3 protein is CASSARGTLYGYTF. The CDR3, as DNA: TGTGCCAGCAGTGCGAGGGGGACCCTTTATGGCTACACCTTC.

The V and J genes are TRBV11-2 and TRBJ2-3; D may match TRBD1 or TRBD2 (7 bases each). CDR3 length: 16 residues. Per germline, CDR1 SGHAT and CDR2 FQNNGV. The V end lost 5 bases, the J end lost 5 bases, and 20 bases lay between the germline ends. The CDR3 sequence is CASSPYMTGREDTQYF. The DNA for the CDR3 is TGTGCCAGCAGCCCTTATATGACAGGGAGGGAAGATACGCAGTATTTT.

This clone was recorded once. V is TRBV6-1 and J is TRBJ1-6, with D tentatively TRBD1 (6 bases). From germline, CDR1 is MNHNS and CDR2 SASEGT. CDR3 length equals 14 residues. V lost 10 bases to trimming and J lost 3 bases, with 13 bases between them. Written as DNA, the CDR3 is TGTGCCACCCCAAGGGGGGGCTATAATTCACCCCTCCACTTT. Translation: CATPRGGYNSPLHF.

The chain joins TRBV18 to TRBJ2-7; D is unresolved. The CDR3 totals 14 residues. Trimming left V 5 bases short and J 6 bases short, with 17 bases between. In germline, CDR1 is KGHSH, CDR2 LQKENI. The CDR3 DNA follows: TGTGCCAGCTCAGAGCTAGGTTCTGCACTCGAGCAGTACTTC. Its translation is CASSELGSALEQYF.

The V gene is TRBV6-5, the J gene TRBJ1-2; D is uncertain. Germline values: CDR1 MNHEY, CDR2 SVGAGI. V was clipped by 5 bases and J by 6 bases, with 7 bases between them. The CDR3 totals 11 residues. The DNA for the CDR3 is TGTGCCAGCAGTGGGTGGGATGGCTACACCTTC. Its protein is CASSGWDGYTF.

The V and J genes are TRBV2 and TRBJ2-7; D remains unclear. Trimming left V 3 bases short and J 2 bases short, with 11 bases between. Looked up from germline, CDR1 is SNHLY and CDR2 is FYNNEI. This CDR3 is built from 14 residues. CDR3 DNA: TGTGCCAGCAGTGAGATGGACGGTCCCTACGAGCAGTACTTC. As protein: CASSEMDGPYEQYF. The full variable domain, in which reference TRBV2 and TRBJ2-7 provide the parts outside the CDR3, is EPEVTQTPSHQVTQMGQEVILRCVPISNHLYFYWYRQILGQKVEFLVSFYNNEISEKSEIFDDQFSVERPDGSNFTLKIRSTKLEDSAMYFCASSEMDGPYEQYFGPGTRLTVT.

V and J are TRBV7-9 and TRBJ1-6; D is possibly TRBD1 (6 bases). Germline CDR1 SEHNR, CDR2 FQNEAQ (reference sequence). Trimming cost V 1 base and J 7 bases, with 8 bases left between them. The CDR3 consists of 14 residues. Here the CDR3 DNA reads TGTGCCAGCAGCTTAGGGGGGCTAAATTCACCCCTCCACTTT. Translated: CASSLGGLNSPLHF.

This clone was seen a handful of times. The rearrangement joins TRBV19 to TRBJ1-2; 8 bases are a match to TRBD1. CDR1 LNHDA and CDR2 SQIVND come from the germline V gene (reference sequence). The ends lost 4 bases at V and 4 bases at J; junction bases unmatched: 5. The CDR3 length is 14 residues. CDR3 DNA: TGTGCCAGTAGTACCGGCGGGACAGGCTATGGCTACACCTTC. Translating gives CASSTGGTGYGYTF.

The rearrangement links TRBV12-5 to TRBJ1-1, with 9 nucleotides matching TRBD1. Germline V gene data show CDR1 as LGHNT and CDR2 as FRNRAP. V lost 1 base to trimming and J lost 3 bases; unmatched junction nucleotides: 15. The CDR3 is 19 residues long. CDR3 sequence reads: CASGLGGTGPLSGHTEAFF. The CDR3 DNA reads as TGTGCTAGTGGTTTGGGGGGGACAGGGCCCCTATCTGGGCACACTGAAGCTTTCTTT.

The chain couples TRBV28 to TRBJ1-4; D perhaps matches TRBD1 (6 bases). Trimming stripped 5 bases from V and 6 bases from J, with 16 bases between. The CDR3 length is 15 residues. Germline CDR1 MDHEN, CDR2 SYDVKM. The CDR3 loop reads CASSRREQGHEKLFF. The CDR3 DNA reads TGTGCCAGCAGTAGGAGGGAACAGGGCCATGAAAAACTGTTTTTT.

The chain combines TRBV19 with TRBJ1-2; D gene unclear. V was cut by 6 bases and J by 8 bases, with 19 bases left in between. Germline V gene lookup returns CDR1 LNHDA and CDR2 SQIVND (reference sequence). The CDR3 covers 14 residues. CDR3 region: CASRGETAWRGYTF. The CDR3 DNA follows: TGTGCCAGTAGGGGCGAGACGGCCTGGAGGGGCTACACCTTC.

The CDR3 region has the DNA TGTGCCAGTAGCTCGGGCGGGCCTGAGCAGTTCTTC. Its protein is CASSSGGPEQFF. The chain combines TRBV19 with TRBJ2-1, with D possibly matching TRBD2 (5 bases). This CDR3 is built from 12 residues. V dropped 6 bases and J dropped 9 bases, with 12 bases sitting between them. Germline assignment: CDR1 LNHDA and CDR2 SQIVND (reference sequence).

V and J are TRBV7-3 and TRBJ1-1; D gene unclear. Germline CDR1 is SGHTA and CDR2 is FQGTGA. The CDR3 spans 13 residues. Trimming removed 1 base at V and 3 bases at J, with 6 bases between. Here the CDR3 reads CASSLSQYTEAFF. CDR3 DNA sequence: TGTGCCAGCAGCTTAAGCCAGTACACTGAAGCTTTCTTT.

This chain links TRBV4-3 with TRBJ1-4; 7 bases map to TRBD1. This CDR3 spans 16 amino acids. V dropped 0 bases and J dropped 8; count of bases not matched to a gene: 9. Germline V lookup: CDR1 LGHNA, CDR2 YSLEER. CDR3 sequence: CASSQDQAAGGEKLFF. The CDR3, as DNA: TGCGCCAGCAGCCAAGATCAGGCGGCAGGGGGGGAAAAACTGTTTTTT.